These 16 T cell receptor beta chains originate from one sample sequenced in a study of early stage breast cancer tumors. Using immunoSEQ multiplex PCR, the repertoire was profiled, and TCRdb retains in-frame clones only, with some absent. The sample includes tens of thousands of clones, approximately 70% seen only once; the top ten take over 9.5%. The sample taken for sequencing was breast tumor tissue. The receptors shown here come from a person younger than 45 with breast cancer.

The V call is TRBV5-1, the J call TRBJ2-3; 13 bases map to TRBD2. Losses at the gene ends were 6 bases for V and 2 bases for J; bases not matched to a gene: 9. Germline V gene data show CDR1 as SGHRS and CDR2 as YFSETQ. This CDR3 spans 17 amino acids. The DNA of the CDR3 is TGCGCCAGCAATAGGGAGGGACTAGCGGGGCTCACAGATACGCAGTATTTT. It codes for CASNREGLAGLTDTQYF.

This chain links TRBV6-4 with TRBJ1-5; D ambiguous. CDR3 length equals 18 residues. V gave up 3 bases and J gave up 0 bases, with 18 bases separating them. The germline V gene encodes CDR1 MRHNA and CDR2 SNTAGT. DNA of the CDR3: TGTGCCAGCAGTGAGGTTGTGGCAGAAGCCCTTAGCAATCAGCCCCAGCATTTT. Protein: CASSEVVAEALSNQPQHF.

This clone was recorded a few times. The CDR3 spells CASSKTSGGGSPLHF. DNA for the CDR3: TGCGCCAGCAGTAAAACTTCCGGGGGCGGTTCACCCCTCCACTTT. This rearrangement joins TRBV5-1 to TRBJ1-6; TRBD1 is a possible D gene (6 bases). V was trimmed by 5 bases and J by 9 bases, leaving 18 bases between them. Germline CDR1 is SGHRS and CDR2 is YFSETQ. The CDR3 extends over 15 amino acids. The whole variable domain, filled in from reference TRBV5-1 and TRBJ1-6, reads KAGVTQTPRYLIKTRGQQVTLSCSPISGHRSVSWYQQTPGQGLQFLFEYFSETQRNKGNFPGRFSGRQFSNSRSEMNVSTLELGDSALYLCASSKTSGGGSPLHFGNGTRLTVT.

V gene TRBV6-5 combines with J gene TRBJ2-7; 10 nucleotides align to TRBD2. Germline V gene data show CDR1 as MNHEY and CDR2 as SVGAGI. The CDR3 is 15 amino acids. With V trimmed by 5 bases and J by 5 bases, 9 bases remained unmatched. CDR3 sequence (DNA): TGTGCCAGCAGTCTCTGGCGGACTAGCGGCCACGAGCAGTACTTC. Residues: CASSLWRTSGHEQYF.

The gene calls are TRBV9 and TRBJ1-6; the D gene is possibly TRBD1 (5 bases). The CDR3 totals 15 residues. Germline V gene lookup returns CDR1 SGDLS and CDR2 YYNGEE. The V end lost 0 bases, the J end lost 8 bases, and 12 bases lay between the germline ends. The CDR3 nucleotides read TGTGCCAGCAGCGTAGCTGGGGGAAAGGATTCACCCCTCCACTTT. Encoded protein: CASSVAGGKDSPLHF.

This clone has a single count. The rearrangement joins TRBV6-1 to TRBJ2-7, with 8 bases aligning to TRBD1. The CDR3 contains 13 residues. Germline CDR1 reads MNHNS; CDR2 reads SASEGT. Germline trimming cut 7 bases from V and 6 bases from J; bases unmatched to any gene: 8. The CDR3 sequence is CASTEQGAGEQYF. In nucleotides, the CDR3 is TGTGCCAGCACCGAGCAGGGGGCTGGCGAGCAGTACTTC.

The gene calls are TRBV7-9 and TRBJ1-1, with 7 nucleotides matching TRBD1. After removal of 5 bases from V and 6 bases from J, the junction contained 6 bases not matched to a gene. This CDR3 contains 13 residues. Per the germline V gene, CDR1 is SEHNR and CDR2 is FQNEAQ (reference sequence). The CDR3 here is CASSLTGAPEAFF. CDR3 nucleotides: TGTGCCAGCAGCCTTACAGGGGCCCCTGAAGCTTTCTTT.

Written as DNA, the CDR3 is TGTGCCAGCAGGACAACGGGGGGAGGGAATCAGCCCCAGCATTTT. This codes for CASRTTGGGNQPQHF. The chain carries TRBV2 and TRBJ1-5; D possibly corresponds to TRBD1 (5 bases). Trimming cost V 6 bases and J 4 bases, with 16 bases left between them. This CDR3 has 15 residues. Germline values: CDR1 SNHLY, CDR2 FYNNEI.

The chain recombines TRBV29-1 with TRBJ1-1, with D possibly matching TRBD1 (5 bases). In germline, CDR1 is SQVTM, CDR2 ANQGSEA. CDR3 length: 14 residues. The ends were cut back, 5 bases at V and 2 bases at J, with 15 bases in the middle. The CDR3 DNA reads TGCAGCGTTCAATTTAGACAGTTAAACACTGAAGCTTTCTTT. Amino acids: CSVQFRQLNTEAFF. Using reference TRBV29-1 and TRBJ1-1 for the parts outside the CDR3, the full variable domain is SAVISQKPSRDICQRGTSLTIQCQVDSQVTMMFWYRQQPGQSLTLIATANQGSEATYESGFVIDKFPISRPNLTFSTLTVSNMSPEDSSIYLCSVQFRQLNTEAFFGQGTRLTVV.

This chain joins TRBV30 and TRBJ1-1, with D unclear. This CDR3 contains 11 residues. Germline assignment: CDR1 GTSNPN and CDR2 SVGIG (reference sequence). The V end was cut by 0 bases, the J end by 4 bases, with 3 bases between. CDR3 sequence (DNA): TGTGCCTGGAGTGTTTCCACTGAAGCTTTCTTT. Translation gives CAWSVSTEAFF.

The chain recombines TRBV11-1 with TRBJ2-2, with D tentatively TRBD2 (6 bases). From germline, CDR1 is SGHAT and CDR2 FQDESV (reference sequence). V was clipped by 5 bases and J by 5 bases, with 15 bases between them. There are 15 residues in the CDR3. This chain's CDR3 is CASSPAEGRTGELFF. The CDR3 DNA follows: TGTGCCAGCAGCCCCGCGGAGGGTCGGACCGGGGAGCTGTTTTTT. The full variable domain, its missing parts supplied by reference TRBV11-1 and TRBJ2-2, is EAEVAQSPRYKITEKSQAVAFWCDPISGHATLYWYRQILGQGPELLVQFQDESVVDDSQLPKDRFSAERLKGVDSTLKIQPAELGDSAMYLCASSPAEGRTGELFFGEGSRLTVL.

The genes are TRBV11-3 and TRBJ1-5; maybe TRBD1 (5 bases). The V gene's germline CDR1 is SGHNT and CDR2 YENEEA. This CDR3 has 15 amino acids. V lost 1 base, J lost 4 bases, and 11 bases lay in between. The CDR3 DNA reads TGTGCCAGCAGCTTAGGAGGGGTTAGAAATCAGCCCCAGCATTTT. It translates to CASSLGGVRNQPQHF.

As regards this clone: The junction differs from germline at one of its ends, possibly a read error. In nucleotides, the CDR3 is TGCACCAGCAGCTTATCCCGGACTAGCGGGAGAGGAGAGCAGTACTTC. Amino acid sequence: CTSSLSRTSGRGEQYF. The chain uses TRBV5-1 and TRBJ2-5, with TRBD2 matching over 13 bases. Looked up from germline, CDR1 is SGHRS and CDR2 is YFSETQ. This CDR3 has 16 residues.

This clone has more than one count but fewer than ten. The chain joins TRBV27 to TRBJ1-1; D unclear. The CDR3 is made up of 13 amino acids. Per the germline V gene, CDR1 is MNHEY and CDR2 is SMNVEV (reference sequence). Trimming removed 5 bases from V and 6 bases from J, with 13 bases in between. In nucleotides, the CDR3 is TGTGCCAGCAGTCCACAGCTGATTTCTGAAGCTTTCTTT. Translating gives CASSPQLISEAFF.

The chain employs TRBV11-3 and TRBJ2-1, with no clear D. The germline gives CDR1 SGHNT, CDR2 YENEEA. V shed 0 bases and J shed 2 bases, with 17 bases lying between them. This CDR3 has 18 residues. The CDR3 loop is CASSLDGYRSFPYNEQFF. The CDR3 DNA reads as TGTGCCAGCAGCTTAGATGGATATAGGTCTTTCCCCTACAATGAGCAGTTCTTC.

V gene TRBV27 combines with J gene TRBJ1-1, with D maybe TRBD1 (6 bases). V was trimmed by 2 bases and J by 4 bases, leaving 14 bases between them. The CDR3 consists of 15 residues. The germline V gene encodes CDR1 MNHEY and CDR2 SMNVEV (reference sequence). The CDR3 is CASSLKGEGVTEAFF. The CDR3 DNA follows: TGTGCCAGCAGTTTAAAGGGGGAAGGGGTCACTGAAGCTTTCTTT.